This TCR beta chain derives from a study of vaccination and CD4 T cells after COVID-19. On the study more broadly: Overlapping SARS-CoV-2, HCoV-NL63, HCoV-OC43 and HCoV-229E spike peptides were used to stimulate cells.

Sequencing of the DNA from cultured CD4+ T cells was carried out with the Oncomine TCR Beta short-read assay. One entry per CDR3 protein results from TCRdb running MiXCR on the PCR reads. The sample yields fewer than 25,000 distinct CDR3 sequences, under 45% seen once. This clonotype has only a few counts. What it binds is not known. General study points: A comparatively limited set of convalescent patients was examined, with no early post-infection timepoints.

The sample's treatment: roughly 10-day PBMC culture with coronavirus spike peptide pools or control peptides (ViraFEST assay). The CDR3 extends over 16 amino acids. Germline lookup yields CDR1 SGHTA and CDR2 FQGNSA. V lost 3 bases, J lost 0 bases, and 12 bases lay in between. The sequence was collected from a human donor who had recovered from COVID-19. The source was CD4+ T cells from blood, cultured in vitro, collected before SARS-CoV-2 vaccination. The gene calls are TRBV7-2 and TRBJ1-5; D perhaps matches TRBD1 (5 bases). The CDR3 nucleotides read TGTGCCAGCAGCTTCTGGGGTGACAGTAGCAATCAGCCCCAGCATTTT. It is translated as CASSFWGDSSNQPQHF. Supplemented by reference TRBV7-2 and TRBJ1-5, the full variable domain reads GAGVSQSPSNKVTEKGKDVELRCDPISGHTALYWYRQSLGQGLEFLIYFQGNSAPDKSGLPSDRFSAERTGGSVSTLTIQRTQQEDSAVYLCASSFWGDSSNQPQHFGDGTRLSIL.